This T cell receptor beta chain was sequenced during a study of tumor and adjacent non-tumor tissue in lung cancer. Findings and limits, study-wide: Tumor repertoires had a smaller top 100 clone share than normal lung. TCR diversity was significantly greater in tumor than normal lung tissue.

A modified ARM-PCR protocol with three rounds of nested PCR amplified TCRbeta. TCRdb re-derived calls from the multiplex PCR reads in MiXCR, one entry per CDR3 protein. Of under 250,000 distinct CDR3 sequences listed, over 55% are singletons. This clonotype has just a few counts. Antigen specificity is unknown. The template was RNA from unsorted bulk tissue. Chemotherapy-naive patients with new lung cancer underwent thoracic surgery in China, August–November 2014. V gave up 3 bases and J gave up 4 bases; unmatched junction bases: 2. This CDR3 contains 14 residues. Germline CDR1 and CDR2: SGHDT and YYEEEE.

The rearrangement joins TRBV5-6 to TRBJ1-2; 11 bases match TRBD1. The sequence was collected from a man aged 55 to 70 with non-small cell lung cancer. The sample comprised lung tumor tissue. The CDR3 sequence: CASSSGTGGYGYTF. The CDR3 nucleotides read TGTGCCAGCAGCTCCGGGACAGGGGGCTATGGCTACACCTTC.